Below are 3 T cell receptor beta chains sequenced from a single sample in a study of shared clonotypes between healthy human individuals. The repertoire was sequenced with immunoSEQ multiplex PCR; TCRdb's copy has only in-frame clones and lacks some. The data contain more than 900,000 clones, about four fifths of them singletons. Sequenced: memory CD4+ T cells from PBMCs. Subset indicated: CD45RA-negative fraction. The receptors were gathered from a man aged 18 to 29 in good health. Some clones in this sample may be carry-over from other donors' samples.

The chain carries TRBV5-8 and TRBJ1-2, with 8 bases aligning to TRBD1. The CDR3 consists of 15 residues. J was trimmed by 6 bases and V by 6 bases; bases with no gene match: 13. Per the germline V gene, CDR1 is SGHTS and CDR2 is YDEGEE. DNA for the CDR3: TGTGCCAGCACCAGGACCGGACAGGGCGGCCATGGCTACACCTTC. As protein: CASTRTGQGGHGYTF.

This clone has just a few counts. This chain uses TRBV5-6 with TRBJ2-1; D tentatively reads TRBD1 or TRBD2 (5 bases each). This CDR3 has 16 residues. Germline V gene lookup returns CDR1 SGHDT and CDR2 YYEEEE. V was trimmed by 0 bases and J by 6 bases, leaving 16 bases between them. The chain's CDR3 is CASSLVRDHEGNEQFF. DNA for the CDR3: TGTGCCAGCAGCTTGGTCAGGGACCACGAGGGCAATGAGCAGTTCTTC.

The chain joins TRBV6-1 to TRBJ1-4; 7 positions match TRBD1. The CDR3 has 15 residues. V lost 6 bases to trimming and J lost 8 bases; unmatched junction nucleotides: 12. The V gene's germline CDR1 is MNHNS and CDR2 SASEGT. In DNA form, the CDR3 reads TGTGCCAGCAGGATTTTACAGGGGCACCACGAAAAACTGTTTTTT. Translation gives CASRILQGHHEKLFF.